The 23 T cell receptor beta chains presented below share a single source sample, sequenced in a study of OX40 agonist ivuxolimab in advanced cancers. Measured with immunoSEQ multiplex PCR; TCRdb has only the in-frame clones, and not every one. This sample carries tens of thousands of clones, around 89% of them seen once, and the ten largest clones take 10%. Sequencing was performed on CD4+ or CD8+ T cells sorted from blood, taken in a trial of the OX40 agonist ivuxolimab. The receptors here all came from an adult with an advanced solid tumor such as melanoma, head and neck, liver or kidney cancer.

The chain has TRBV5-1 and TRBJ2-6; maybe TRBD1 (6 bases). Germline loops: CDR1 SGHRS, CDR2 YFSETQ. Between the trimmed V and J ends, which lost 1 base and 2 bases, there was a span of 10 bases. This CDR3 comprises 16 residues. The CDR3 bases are TGCGCCAGCAGCTTGAGTCCAGGGGCTGGGGCCAACGTCCTGACTTTC. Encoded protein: CASSLSPGAGANVLTF.

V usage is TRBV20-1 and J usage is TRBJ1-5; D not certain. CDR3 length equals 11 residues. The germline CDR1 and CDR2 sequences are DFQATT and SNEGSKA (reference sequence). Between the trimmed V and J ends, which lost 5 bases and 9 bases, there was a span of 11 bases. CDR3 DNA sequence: TGCAGTGCTGAGGGTACGAGGCCCCAGCATTTT. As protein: CSAEGTRPQHF.

The CDR3 nucleotides are TGTGCCAGCAGCCGCCGCACCGCCGGACAGGAAAAACCTGAAGCTTTCTTT. Translation: CASSRRTAGQEKPEAFF. V gene TRBV4-2 combines with J gene TRBJ1-1; 7 bases are a match to TRBD1. V trimming: 4 bases; J trimming: 6 bases; junction bases outside the gene matches: 17. This CDR3 spans 17 amino acids. Germline CDR1 LGHNA, CDR2 YNFKEQ.

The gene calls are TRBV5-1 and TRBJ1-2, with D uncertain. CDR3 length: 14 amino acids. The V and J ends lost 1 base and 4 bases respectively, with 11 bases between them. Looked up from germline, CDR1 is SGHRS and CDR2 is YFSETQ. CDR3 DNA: TGCGCCAGCAGCTTGAGTCCGGGTCTCTATGGCTACACCTTC. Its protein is CASSLSPGLYGYTF.

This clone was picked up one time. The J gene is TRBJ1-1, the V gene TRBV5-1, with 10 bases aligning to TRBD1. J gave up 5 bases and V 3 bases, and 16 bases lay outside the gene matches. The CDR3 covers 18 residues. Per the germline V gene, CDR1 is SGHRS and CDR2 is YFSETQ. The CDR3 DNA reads TGCGCCAGCAGCTCCCCGCCGGGACAGGGGATGCTTGGGACTGAAGCTTTCTTT. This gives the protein CASSSPPGQGMLGTEAFF.

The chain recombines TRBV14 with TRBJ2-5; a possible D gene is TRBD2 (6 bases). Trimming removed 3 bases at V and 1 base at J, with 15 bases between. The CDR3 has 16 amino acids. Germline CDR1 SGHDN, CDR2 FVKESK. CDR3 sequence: CASSQVWYGSQETQYF. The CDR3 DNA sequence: TGTGCCAGCAGCCAGGTTTGGTACGGGAGCCAAGAGACCCAGTACTTC. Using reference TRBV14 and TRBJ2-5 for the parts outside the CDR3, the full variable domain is EAGVTQFPSHSVIEKGQTVTLRCDPISGHDNLYWYRRVMGKEIKFLLHFVKESKQDESGMPNNRFLAERTGGTYSTLKVQPAELEDSGVYFCASSQVWYGSQETQYFGPGTRLLVL.

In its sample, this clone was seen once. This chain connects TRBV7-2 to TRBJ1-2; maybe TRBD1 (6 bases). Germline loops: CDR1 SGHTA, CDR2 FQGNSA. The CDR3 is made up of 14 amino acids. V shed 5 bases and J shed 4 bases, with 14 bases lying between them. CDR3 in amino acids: CASSTQQGSYGYTF. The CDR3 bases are TGTGCCAGCAGCACCCAACAGGGCTCCTATGGCTACACCTTC.

The CDR3 protein is CASSLAAARYEQYF. For the CDR3, the DNA is TGTGCCAGCAGCTTAGCGGCAGCGCGATACGAGCAGTACTTC. The chain joins TRBV7-9 to TRBJ2-7; unclear D gene. V gave up 0 bases and J gave up 4 bases, with 10 bases separating them. There are 14 residues in the CDR3. Germline lookup yields CDR1 SEHNR and CDR2 FQNEAQ (reference sequence).

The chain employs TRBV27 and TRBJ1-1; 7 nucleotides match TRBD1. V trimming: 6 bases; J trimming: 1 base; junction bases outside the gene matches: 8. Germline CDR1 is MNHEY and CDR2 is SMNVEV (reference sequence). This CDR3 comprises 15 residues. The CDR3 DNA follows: TGTGCCAGCAGCACCCGACAGGGTCCGAACACTGAAGCTTTCTTT. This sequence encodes CASSTRQGPNTEAFF.

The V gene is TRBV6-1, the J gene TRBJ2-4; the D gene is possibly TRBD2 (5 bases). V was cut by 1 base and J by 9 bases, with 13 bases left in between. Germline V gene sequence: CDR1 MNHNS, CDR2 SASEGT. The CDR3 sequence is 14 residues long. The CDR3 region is CASSEVTDRGIQYF. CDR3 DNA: TGTGCCAGCAGTGAAGTAACGGACCGGGGCATTCAGTACTTC.

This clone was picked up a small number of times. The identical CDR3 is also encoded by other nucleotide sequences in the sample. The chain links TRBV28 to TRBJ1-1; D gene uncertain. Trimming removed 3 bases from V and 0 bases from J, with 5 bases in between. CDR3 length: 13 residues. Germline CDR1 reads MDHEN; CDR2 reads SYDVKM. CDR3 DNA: TGTGCCAGCAGTTTCCCGATGAACACTGAAGCTTTCTTT. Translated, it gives CASSFPMNTEAFF.

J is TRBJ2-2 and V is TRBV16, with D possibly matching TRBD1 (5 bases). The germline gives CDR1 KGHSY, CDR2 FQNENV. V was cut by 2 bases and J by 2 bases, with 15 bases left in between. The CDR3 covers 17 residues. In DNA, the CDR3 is TGTGCCAGCAGCCAACAGGGTTTTAGAGCAAACACCGGGGAGCTGTTTTTT. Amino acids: CASSQQGFRANTGELFF.

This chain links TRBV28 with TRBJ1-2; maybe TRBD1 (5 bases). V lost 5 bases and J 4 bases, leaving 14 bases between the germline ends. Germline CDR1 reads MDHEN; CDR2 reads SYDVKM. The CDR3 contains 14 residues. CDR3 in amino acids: CASSRDPEGYGYTF. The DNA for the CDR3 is TGTGCCAGCAGTAGGGACCCGGAGGGCTATGGCTACACCTTC.

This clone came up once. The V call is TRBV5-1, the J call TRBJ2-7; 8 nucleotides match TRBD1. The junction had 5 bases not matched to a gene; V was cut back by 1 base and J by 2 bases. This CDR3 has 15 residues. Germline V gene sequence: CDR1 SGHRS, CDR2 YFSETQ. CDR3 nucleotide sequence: TGCGCCAGCAGCTTGTTAGGACAGGGCACCTACGAGCAGTACTTC. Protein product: CASSLLGQGTYEQYF.

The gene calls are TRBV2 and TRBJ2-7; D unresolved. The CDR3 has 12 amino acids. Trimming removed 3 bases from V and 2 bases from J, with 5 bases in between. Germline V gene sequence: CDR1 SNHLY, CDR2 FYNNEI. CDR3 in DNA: TGTGCCAGCAGTGATACGCCCTACGAGCAGTACTTC. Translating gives CASSDTPYEQYF.

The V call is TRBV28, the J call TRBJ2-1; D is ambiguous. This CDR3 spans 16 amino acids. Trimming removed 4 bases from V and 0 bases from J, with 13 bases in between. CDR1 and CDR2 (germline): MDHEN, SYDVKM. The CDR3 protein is CASSWARTSSYNEQFF. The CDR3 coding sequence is TGTGCCAGCAGTTGGGCTAGGACCAGCTCCTACAATGAGCAGTTCTTC. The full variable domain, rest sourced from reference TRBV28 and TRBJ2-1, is DVKVTQSSRYLVKRTGEKVFLECVQDMDHENMFWYRQDPGLGLRLIYFSYDVKMKEKGDIPEGYSVSREKKERFSLILESASTNQTSMYLCASSWARTSSYNEQFFGPGTRLTVL.

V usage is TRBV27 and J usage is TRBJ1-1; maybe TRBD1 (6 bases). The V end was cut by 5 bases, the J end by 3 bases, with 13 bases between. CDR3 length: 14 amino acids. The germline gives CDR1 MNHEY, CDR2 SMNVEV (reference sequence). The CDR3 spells CASSRTVRDTEAFF. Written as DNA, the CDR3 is TGTGCCAGCAGTCGGACAGTGCGGGACACTGAAGCTTTCTTT.

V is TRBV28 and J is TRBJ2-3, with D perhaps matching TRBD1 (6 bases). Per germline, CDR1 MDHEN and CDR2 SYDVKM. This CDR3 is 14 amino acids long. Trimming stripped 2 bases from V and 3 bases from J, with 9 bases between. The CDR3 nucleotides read TGTGCCAGCAGTTTACAAGGGGGAACAGATACGCAGTATTTT. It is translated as CASSLQGGTDTQYF. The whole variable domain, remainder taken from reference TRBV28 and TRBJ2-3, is DVKVTQSSRYLVKRTGEKVFLECVQDMDHENMFWYRQDPGLGLRLIYFSYDVKMKEKGDIPEGYSVSREKKERFSLILESASTNQTSMYLCASSLQGGTDTQYFGPGTRLTVL.

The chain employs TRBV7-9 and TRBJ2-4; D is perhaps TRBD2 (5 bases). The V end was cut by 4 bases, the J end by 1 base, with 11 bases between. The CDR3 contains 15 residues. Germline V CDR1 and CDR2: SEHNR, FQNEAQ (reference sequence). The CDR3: CASSYPTGAKNIQYF. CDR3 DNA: TGTGCCAGCAGCTACCCCACGGGGGCCAAAAACATTCAGTACTTC.

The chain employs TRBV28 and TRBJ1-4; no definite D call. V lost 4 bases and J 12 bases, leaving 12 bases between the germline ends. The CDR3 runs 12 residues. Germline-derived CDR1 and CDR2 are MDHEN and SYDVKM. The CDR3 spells CASSSPLRELFF. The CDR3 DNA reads TGTGCCAGCAGTTCACCACTCCGCGAACTGTTTTTT. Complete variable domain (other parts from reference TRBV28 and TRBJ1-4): DVKVTQSSRYLVKRTGEKVFLECVQDMDHENMFWYRQDPGLGLRLIYFSYDVKMKEKGDIPEGYSVSREKKERFSLILESASTNQTSMYLCASSSPLRELFFGSGTQLSVL.

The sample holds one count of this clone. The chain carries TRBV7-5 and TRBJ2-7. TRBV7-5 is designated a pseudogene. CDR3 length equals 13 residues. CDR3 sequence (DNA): TGTGCCAGCAGCGCTTCCGGGATCACAGGGCAGTACTTC. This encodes CASSASGITGQYF.

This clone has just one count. CDR3 sequence reads: CASSQTELGPQHF. CDR3 bases: TGCGCCAGCAGCCAAACAGAATTAGGGCCCCAGCATTTT. The chain recombines TRBV4-1 with TRBJ1-5; no reliable D call. Trimming shortened V by 2 bases and J by 9 bases, and 11 bases separated the two germline ends. The germline gives CDR1 MGHRA, CDR2 YSYEKL. The CDR3 length is 13 residues.

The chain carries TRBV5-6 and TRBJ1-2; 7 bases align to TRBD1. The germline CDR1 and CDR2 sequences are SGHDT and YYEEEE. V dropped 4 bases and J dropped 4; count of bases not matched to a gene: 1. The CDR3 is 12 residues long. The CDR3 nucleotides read TGTGCCAGCAGCGACAGGGCCTATGGCTACACCTTC. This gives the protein CASSDRAYGYTF.